What follows are 9 T cell receptor beta chains derived from one specimen sequenced in a study of CD8 T cells in ankylosing spondylitis. One entry per CDR3 protein results from TCRdb running MiXCR on the 5' RACE reads. The data hold 200,000 to 250,000 distinct CDR3 sequences, with 7% to 10% observed a single time. The material sequenced was blood, either unsorted or a sorted T cell fraction (not recorded which). The receptors shown here come from a female donor with ankylosing spondylitis or in good health (not recorded which).

This clonotype was recorded at least ten times. CDR3 amino acids: CASIARDRETQYF. The CDR3 nucleotides are TGTGCCAGCATTGCCCGGGACAGAGAGACCCAGTACTTC. V usage is TRBV6-6 and J usage is TRBJ2-5; 7 positions agree with TRBD1. CDR1 is MNHNY and CDR2 is SVGAGI in the germline V gene (reference sequence). With V trimmed by 7 bases and J by 4 bases, 6 bases remained unmatched. The CDR3 sequence is 13 residues long.

This clonotype has a handful of counts. V and J are TRBV7-2 and TRBJ1-6; 10 nucleotides agree with TRBD1. Per the germline V gene, CDR1 is SGHTA and CDR2 is FQGNSA. V was clipped by 1 base and J by 7 bases; unmatched bases: 4. There are 16 residues in the CDR3. DNA of the CDR3: TGTGCCAGCAGCTTAGGACCGGGACAGGGGAATTCACCCCTCCACTTT. Translation gives CASSLGPGQGNSPLHF.

This chain uses TRBV20-1 with TRBJ2-2, with D maybe TRBD1 (6 bases). The CDR3 has 20 residues. The germline CDR1 and CDR2 sequences are DFQATT and SNEGSKA (reference sequence). The ends were cut back, 0 bases at V and 1 base at J, with 24 bases in the middle. CDR3 sequence: CSARDFSRDIILGNTGELFF. The CDR3, as DNA: TGCAGTGCTAGAGATTTCTCCCGGGACATCATTCTTGGGAACACCGGGGAGCTGTTTTTT.

The chain carries TRBV12-3 or TRBV12-4 and TRBJ2-1; TRBD2 matches 16 bases. The CDR3 length is 19 residues. Trimming removed 1 base from V and 5 bases from J; junction bases left unmatched: 8. Here the CDR3 reads CASSLEGLAGGGTHNEQFF. CDR3 coding DNA: TGTGCCAGCAGTTTAGAGGGACTAGCGGGAGGGGGTACCCACAATGAGCAGTTCTTC.

In its sample, this clonotype was seen many times. The chain carries TRBV5-1 and TRBJ2-1; TRBD2 matches at 8 bases. This CDR3 has 15 residues. Losses at the gene ends were 1 base for V and 7 bases for J; bases not matched to a gene: 7. Per the germline V gene, CDR1 is SGHRS and CDR2 is YFSETQ. The CDR3 region has the DNA TGCGCCAGCAGCTTGCCAGCGGGAGTTGATAATGAGCAGTTCTTC. Its protein is CASSLPAGVDNEQFF.

Ten or more counts support this clonotype. The chain links TRBV3-1 to TRBJ2-7, with D maybe TRBD2 (5 bases). The CDR3 consists of 16 residues. Trimming cost V 4 bases and J 9 bases, with 25 bases left between them. Germline CDR1 LGHDT, CDR2 YNNKEL (reference sequence). The CDR3 loop is CASSPSGVSKQFGQYF. CDR3 bases: TGTGCCAGCAGCCCCAGCGGCGTGAGTAAGCAGTTCGGGCAGTACTTC.

The sample holds many counts of this clonotype. The chain combines TRBV5-1 with TRBJ2-5, with unresolved D. The CDR3 is made up of 15 amino acids. Trimming left V 4 bases short and J 2 bases short, with 15 bases between. From germline, CDR1 is SGHRS and CDR2 YFSETQ. The CDR3 region is CASSPLGSFQETQYF. CDR3 in DNA: TGCGCCAGCAGCCCCCTCGGGTCCTTTCAAGAGACCCAGTACTTC.

This clonotype was picked up many times. The chain is built from TRBV7-2 and TRBJ2-1, with TRBD2 matching 8 bases. CDR1 and CDR2 from the germline V gene are SGHTA and FQGNSA. The CDR3 consists of 20 residues. The V gene end was trimmed by 5 bases and the J gene end by 0 bases; junction bases not matched to a gene: 18. The CDR3 nucleotides read TGTGCCAGCAGCGTACCGTCTAAGACTAGCGAGACCCGCTCCTACAATGAGCAGTTCTTC. Its protein is CASSVPSKTSETRSYNEQFF.

This clonotype was seen a handful of times. J is TRBJ1-5 and V is TRBV12-3 or TRBV12-4; TRBD1 agrees at 8 bases. The CDR3 covers 12 residues. Germline trimming cut 5 bases from V and 11 bases from J; bases unmatched to any gene: 5. The CDR3 bases are TGTGCCAGCAGTCGGACAGGGATGACCCAGCATTTT. Its translation: CASSRTGMTQHF.